Given below is one T cell receptor (beta chain) in context. Antigen: not known. This entry comes from a study of PD-1 blockade in classical Hodgkin lymphoma. Overall study results and limits: CD8+ TCR diversity did not rise significantly by C4D1, unlike CD4+. At baseline, newly diagnosed patients reportedly showed less TCR diversity than healthy donors. Complete responders' diversity at baseline resembled that of newly diagnosed patients.

Clones were read by immunoSEQ multiplex PCR, and TCRdb kept only the in-frame ones, dropping some. Seen here are some 65,000 clones, about two thirds observed once, and the top ten hold just over 9%. Patients all relapsed after autologous stem cell transplantation, and there was variation in brentuximab vedotin exposure. This TCR came from a human donor with classical Hodgkin lymphoma. The sample consisted of peripheral blood mononuclear cells (PBMCs), taken before the second cycle of nivolumab.

The CDR3 loop is CASTGQGLRLDTQYF. The CDR3 nucleotides read TGTGCCAGCACTGGGCAGGGGCTCCGGTTAGATACGCAGTATTTT. The rearrangement uses TRBV6-1 and TRBJ2-3; TRBD1 is a possible D gene (6 bases). Germline loops: CDR1 MNHNS, CDR2 SASEGT. V lost 7 bases, J lost 5 bases, and 19 bases lay in between. This CDR3 is built from 15 residues.